This T cell receptor beta chain was identified during a study of OX40 agonist ivuxolimab in advanced cancers. In the study overall: The patients received ivuxolimab by intravenous route every 2 weeks at 0.01 to 10 mg/kg.

In regard to this clone: Antigen unknown.

CDR1 is WSHSY, CDR2 SAAADI, per germline. Trimming took 6 bases from V and 12 from J; bases not matched to a gene: 15. There are 15 residues in the CDR3. Study conclusions and caveats: On average, a greater number of expanded clones characterised CD8+ T cells relative to CD4+.

Produced via immunoSEQ multiplex PCR; TCRdb's table is partial and in-frame only. The sample has about 79,000 clones, about 90% seen once. Enrollment shut out patients with autoimmune disease history or systemic immunosuppression. This sequence was found in an adult with an advanced solid tumor such as melanoma, head and neck, liver or kidney cancer. The gene calls are TRBV10-2 and TRBJ2-1, with TRBD2 matching over 9 bases. The sample consisted of CD4+ or CD8+ T cells sorted from blood, taken in a trial of the OX40 agonist ivuxolimab. In DNA form, the CDR3 reads TGCGCCAGCAGCGATCCCGGGACTAGCCATCAGAGGCAGTTCTTC. Protein sequence: CASSDPGTSHQRQFF.